The present T cell receptor beta chain was sequenced within a study of blood T cell repertoires in COVID-19. Deletions cut 2 bases from V and 2 bases from J, with 7 bases between. CDR3 length equals 14 residues. CDR1 and CDR2 (germline): SGHAT, FQNNGV. Authors' processing steps: Nucleated cell number was recorded as an estimate derived from reference gene primer amplification. Profiling relied on immunoSEQ multiplex PCR, and the TCRdb table lists in-frame clones only, not all of them. The DNA gave D and trimming, while V, J and clone size come from that table. The table lists 85,000 to 130,000 clones, roughly two thirds of them singletons.

The origin of this receptor is a human donor with acute or convalescent COVID-19. The donor label of this sample is uncertain. This chain connects TRBV11-2 to TRBJ1-5; a weak D match, TRBD1 (5 bases). The sequencing input was peripheral blood. The CDR3 loop reads CASSLPGGNQPQHF. For the CDR3, the DNA is TGTGCCAGCAGCTTACCGGGGGGCAATCAGCCCCAGCATTTT.